This T cell receptor beta chain comes out of a study of blood T cell repertoires in COVID-19. The overall study: COVID-19 samples collected from the United States, Italy and Spain covered acute and convalescent phases.

In the authors' methods: For nucleated cells, counts were estimated from reference gene primer amplification. TCRdb keeps only in-frame clones here, not all; method: immunoSEQ multiplex PCR. V and J calls and clone size are copied from that table; D and trimming were computed from the DNA. The repertoire holds roughly 410,000 clones, with around 89% as singletons. Trimming shortened V by 8 bases and J by 2 bases, and 19 bases separated the two germline ends. The V gene's germline CDR1 is MNHEY and CDR2 SMNVEV (reference sequence). The CDR3 is made up of 16 amino acids. V and J are TRBV27 and TRBJ1-5; D perhaps matches TRBD1 (6 bases). This receptor was identified in a woman aged 40 to 50 with COVID-19, enrolled during active disease. Sequencing input: peripheral blood. CDR3 nucleotides: TGTGCCAGCGGGGGGGGGCGAAATAGGGGCAATCAGCCCCAGCATTTT. As protein: CASGGGRNRGNQPQHF.